The rows below give T cell receptor beta chains drawn from one sample of a study of CD8+ T cells in alopecia areata. Data came from immunoSEQ multiplex PCR; TCRdb stores just in-frame clones and leaves some out. The table has 120,000 or so clones, roughly 66% seen once; the top ten hold roughly 3.1%. Sequencing was carried out using CD4+ T cells sorted from blood. These receptors all stem from a human donor in good health. The CDR3 runs from the conserved cysteine through the conserved F or W. Each record gives: CDR3 DNA, CDR3 protein, J gene, D gene, clone size, V gene. D genes are given only for firm matches. Size values are once, few and many counts, or a class for expanded clones, and some rows have none.

TGCAGCGTTCTCTCACAGGGTCAAACTGGGCCCCAGCATTTT	CSVLSQGQTGPQHF	TRBJ1-5	-	-	TRBV29-1
TGTGCCTGGAGATACAGGAATGAGCAGTTCTTC	CAWRYRNEQFF	TRBJ2-1	-	once	TRBV30
TGCAGCGCCTTGGACAGGGACTACGAGCAGTACTTC	CSALDRDYEQYF	TRBJ2-7	TRBD1	-	TRBV29-1
TGTGCCAGCAGTGAAGCAGCGTATGGCTACACCTTC	CASSEAAYGYTF	TRBJ1-2	-	-	TRBV25-1
TGCAGCGTCGATTCTGGCTACACCTTC	CSVDSGYTF	TRBJ1-2	-	-	TRBV29-1
TGTGCCAGCAGCCCCGGACAGGGGGCGCGCTCACCCCTCCACTTT	CASSPGQGARSPLHF	TRBJ1-6	TRBD1	-	TRBV5-4
TGCAGCGTGCCGAAGGGGGCTTGGGACACTGAAGCTTTCTTT	CSVPKGAWDTEAFF	TRBJ1-1	TRBD1	-	TRBV29-1
TGCGCCAGCAGCCAGGAGAGACTAGCGGGGGGTAATGAGCAGTTCTTC	CASSQERLAGGNEQFF	TRBJ2-1	TRBD2	-	TRBV4-1
TGTGCCAGCAGCGATAGTAGGGCCACCTACGAGCAGTACTTC	CASSDSRATYEQYF	TRBJ2-7	-	once	TRBV7-2
TGCAGCGTTGAACAGCAGGGAAGTTACTATGGCTACACCTTC	CSVEQQGSYYGYTF	TRBJ1-2	-	-	TRBV29-1
TGTGCCTGGAGTGTAGGGATAGGTGGGGCCAACGTCCTGACTTTC	CAWSVGIGGANVLTF	TRBJ2-6	-	-	TRBV30
TGTGCCAGCACTCGGGGGACAGGGAGTTATAATTCACCCCTCCACTTT	CASTRGTGSYNSPLHF	TRBJ1-6	TRBD1	-	TRBV7-8
TGTGCCTGGAGTGTGGGGAATACGCAGTATTTT	CAWSVGNTQYF	TRBJ2-3	-	few	TRBV30
TGTGCCAGCAGCCCCCGGGGTCCGGAGACCCAGTACTTC	CASSPRGPETQYF	TRBJ2-5	-	few	TRBV11-2
TGTGCCTGGAGGACAGGGGGCTTGGTCACTGAAGCTTTCTTT	CAWRTGGLVTEAFF	TRBJ1-1	TRBD1	few	TRBV30
TGCAGCGTCTCCGGAGACAGGGGGCGGAAGACCCAGTACTTC	CSVSGDRGRKTQYF	TRBJ2-5	TRBD1	-	TRBV29-1
TGCAGCGTTGAAGGGGACTATTCCTACAATGAGCAGTTCTTC	CSVEGDYSYNEQFF	TRBJ2-1	TRBD2	few	TRBV29-1
TGTGCCAGCAGCTCGTCAGGACTAGCGGGGAGCTCTGGGGCCAACGTCCTGACTTTC	CASSSSGLAGSSGANVLTF	TRBJ2-6	TRBD2	-	TRBV7-2
TGTGCCTGGAGTGTACTAGGGACAGGGGATTCACCCCTCCACTTT	CAWSVLGTGDSPLHF	TRBJ1-6	TRBD1	-	TRBV30
TGTGCCAGCAGCTTAATGGTAAATACGCAGTATTTT	CASSLMVNTQYF	TRBJ2-3	-	-	TRBV7-3
TGTGCCTGGAGTCTGAGCGGGGGGCTTAGGGAGACCCAGTACTTC	CAWSLSGGLRETQYF	TRBJ2-5	TRBD2	-	TRBV30
TGCGCCAGCAGCGGCCCCGGTCATTGGGACAATGAGCAGTTCTTC	CASSGPGHWDNEQFF	TRBJ2-1	-	-	TRBV5-1
TGTGCCAGCAGCCTCTGGGGATTGCGAACAGATACGCAGTATTTT	CASSLWGLRTDTQYF	TRBJ2-3	-	-	TRBV5-4
TGTGCCAGCACGTTGGGTGCTGAGCGGTGGGAAAAACTGTTTTTT	CASTLGAERWEKLFF	TRBJ1-4	-	-	TRBV2
TGTGCCAGCAGCCGGATGGACTATGGCTACACCTTC	CASSRMDYGYTF	TRBJ1-2	-	-	TRBV7-9
TGTGCCAGCAGCCAATACGAGACCCAGTACTTC	CASSQYETQYF	TRBJ2-5	-	few	TRBV14
TGTGCCAGTAGTTCTCCAGGGTACGGCTACACCTTC	CASSSPGYGYTF	TRBJ1-2	-	-	TRBV19
TGCAGCGGAACTCCTACAGGGAGCAATGAGCAGTTCTTC	CSGTPTGSNEQFF	TRBJ2-1	-	-	TRBV29-1
TGTGCCAGCATGGTTGACGGAGCTTTAAGGTCACCCCTCCACTTT	CASMVDGALRSPLHF	TRBJ1-6	-	-	TRBV2
TGTGCCTGGCGACAGGCCCACGAGCAGTACTTC	CAWRQAHEQYF	TRBJ2-7	-	-	TRBV30
TGCAGCGTTGTAGGAGCTGGGGCCAACGTCCTGACTTTC	CSVVGAGANVLTF	TRBJ2-6	-	-	TRBV29-1
TGCGCCAGCAGCCGAGGGGAGGGAGAGACCCAGTACTTC	CASSRGEGETQYF	TRBJ2-5	TRBD2	few	TRBV5-1
TGTGCCAGCAGCTTAGTCCAGCGGTACGCCTACGAGCAGTACTTC	CASSLVQRYAYEQYF	TRBJ2-7	-	-	TRBV7-2
TGCGCCAGCAGCCAAGTCGTGGGGTCCTATAATTCACCCCTCCACTTT	CASSQVVGSYNSPLHF	TRBJ1-6	-	-	TRBV4-1
TGTGCCAGCAGTGAAAGGGGGTTAGGCAATCAGCCCCAGCATTTT	CASSERGLGNQPQHF	TRBJ1-5	-	few	TRBV2
TGTGCCAGCAGCTTAGCGGTTGCGCGGGATGAGCAGTTCTTC	CASSLAVARDEQFF	TRBJ2-1	-	-	TRBV7-2
TGCAGCGTTAGGGCAGGGAATAATTCACCCCTCCACTTT	CSVRAGNNSPLHF	TRBJ1-6	-	-	TRBV29-1
TGTGCCAGCTCACAACCGGGACAGGCCTTAACCCAGTACTTC	CASSQPGQALTQYF	TRBJ2-5	TRBD1	-	TRBV18
TGTGCCAGCAGCTTACTAGCGGGGGCCTACAATGAGCAGTTCTTC	CASSLLAGAYNEQFF	TRBJ2-1	TRBD2	-	TRBV11-1
TGTGCCAGCAGCAGGGGACAGAACACTGAAGCTTTCTTT	CASSRGQNTEAFF	TRBJ1-1	-	-	TRBV9
TGTGCCACCAGCAGGGGACTAGCGGTAGAGACCCAGTACTTC	CATSRGLAVETQYF	TRBJ2-5	TRBD2	-	TRBV15
TGTGCCAGCAGGGGGCTCGCGAACACCGGGGAGCTGTTTTTT	CASRGLANTGELFF	TRBJ2-2	-	once	TRBV2
TGTGCCAGCAGCCAAGTGACTAGCGGGGGCCGTAAATTCTTC	CASSQVTSGGRKFF	TRBJ2-1	TRBD2	-	TRBV14
TGCGCCAGCAGCTTCAGTCAGTACCAAGAGACCCAGTACTTC	CASSFSQYQETQYF	TRBJ2-5	-	few	TRBV5-1
TGTGCCAGCAGTCCTACCGGGACAGGGATGACAGATACGCAGTATTTT	CASSPTGTGMTDTQYF	TRBJ2-3	TRBD1	-	TRBV7-9
TGTGCCAGCAGCCAAGGGAGGACAGAGGCGTACGAGCAGTACTTC	CASSQGRTEAYEQYF	TRBJ2-7	-	few	TRBV4-2
TGTGCCTGGAGTGAGGGGGCGCGGGAGACCCAGTACTTC	CAWSEGARETQYF	TRBJ2-5	TRBD1	-	TRBV30
TGTGCCTGGAGTACTGATTACGAGCAGTACTTC	CAWSTDYEQYF	TRBJ2-7	-	-	TRBV30
TGTGCCACCCAGAAACTAGCGGGAGGGTTATACAATGAGCAGTTCTTC	CATQKLAGGLYNEQFF	TRBJ2-1	TRBD2	-	TRBV15